The 21 T cell receptor beta chains below were found in one sample sequenced in a study of cytomegalovirus exposure and HLA in healthy donors. Primers: 60 Vbeta forward and 13 Jbeta reverse. Repertoires were generated with immunoSEQ multiplex PCR, while TCRdb's copy carries only in-frame clones and drops some. The sample has tens of thousands of clones, roughly 69% seen once. The specimen sequenced was PBMCs. These receptor sequences come from a woman in her fifties or sixties in good health and CMV-seropositive.

The CDR3 here is CASSYSGARDYGYTF. CDR3 coding DNA: TGTGCCAGCAGTTACTCCGGAGCCAGGGACTATGGCTACACCTTC. The chain combines TRBV6-6 with TRBJ1-2, with D perhaps TRBD1 (5 bases). V lost 0 bases to trimming and J lost 3 bases, with 11 bases between them. The CDR3 spans 15 residues. Germline V lookup: CDR1 MNHNY, CDR2 SVGAGI (reference sequence).

This clone was found once. The rearrangement joins TRBV6-1 to TRBJ1-1; possible D gene TRBD1, 5 bases. The length of the CDR3 is 14 residues. V was cut by 8 bases and J by 0 bases, with 13 bases left in between. Germline CDR1 reads MNHNS; CDR2 reads SASEGT. CDR3 sequence (DNA): TGTGCCAGCCTTGACAGTTCCCTGAACACTGAAGCTTTCTTT. This translates into CASLDSSLNTEAFF.

This sequence joins TRBV10-1 and TRBJ2-3, with 8 positions matching TRBD1. This CDR3 has 15 residues. Germline V gene data show CDR1 as WNHNN and CDR2 as SYGVQD (reference sequence). With V trimmed by 1 base and J by 0 bases, 0 bases remained unmatched. CDR3 bases: TGCGCCAGCAGTGAGTACAGGGGGAGCACAGATACGCAGTATTTT. This codes for CASSEYRGSTDTQYF.

The chain has TRBV19 and TRBJ2-1; weak D call: TRBD2 (7 bases). The CDR3 is 10 amino acids. Per the germline V gene, CDR1 is LNHDA and CDR2 is SQIVND (reference sequence). CDR3 DNA sequence: TGTCCCAAGGGGGGGGGTAGGCAGTTCTTC. As protein: CPKGGGRQFF. The whole variable domain, filled in from reference TRBV19 and TRBJ2-1, reads DGGITQSPKYLFRKEGQNVTLSCEQNLNHDAMYWYRQDPGQGLRLIYYSQIVNDFQKGDIAEGYSVSREKKESFPLTVTSAQKNPTAFYLCPKGGGRQFFGPGTRLTVL.

V gene TRBV6-5 combines with J gene TRBJ2-1; tentative D call: TRBD1 (6 bases). The CDR3 length is 13 residues. Germline CDR1 reads MNHEY; CDR2 reads SVGAGI. Trimming shortened V by 5 bases and J by 2 bases, and 7 bases separated the two germline ends. CDR3 DNA: TGTGCCAGCAGTCGGGACACCTACAATGAGCAGTTCTTC. This codes for CASSRDTYNEQFF.

This clone appeared once. The chain carries TRBV2 and TRBJ2-1; D unclear. The CDR3 has 11 amino acids. Germline loops: CDR1 SNHLY, CDR2 FYNNEI. Trimming stripped 7 bases from V and 4 bases from J, with 5 bases between. CDR3 coding DNA: TGTGCCAGCATACTGTACAATGAGCAGTTCTTC. This translates into CASILYNEQFF.

The chain carries TRBV6-5 and TRBJ1-2; D may be TRBD1 (6 bases). CDR1 and CDR2 (germline): MNHEY, SVGAGI. Trimming stripped 0 bases from V and 0 bases from J, with 11 bases between. The length of the CDR3 is 16 residues. The CDR3 reads CASSYSSGEANYGYTF. CDR3 bases: TGTGCCAGCAGTTACTCGTCAGGGGAAGCTAACTATGGCTACACCTTC.

The rearrangement links TRBV10-3 to TRBJ2-5, with 9 positions matching TRBD1. V lost 3 bases and J lost 5; bases outside the gene matches: 7. The CDR3 extends over 15 amino acids. Germline CDR1 is ENHRY and CDR2 is SYGVKD. CDR3 amino acids: CAISDRTGVWETQYF. In nucleotides, the CDR3 is TGTGCCATCAGTGATCGGACAGGGGTCTGGGAGACCCAGTACTTC.

This clone turned up a few times. Here the CDR3 reads CAGGGPGLYEQYV. The CDR3 region has the DNA TGTGCCGGGGGGGGTCCGGGACTTTACGAGCAGTACGTC. The chain recombines TRBV2 with TRBJ2-7; 7 bases agree with TRBD2. V lost 11 bases to trimming and J lost 4 bases; unmatched junction nucleotides: 11. The CDR3 runs 13 residues. In germline, CDR1 is SNHLY, CDR2 FYNNEI.

V and J are TRBV2 and TRBJ1-1; no definite D call. Per the germline V gene, CDR1 is SNHLY and CDR2 is FYNNEI. The CDR3 consists of 15 residues. Between the trimmed V and J ends, which lost 2 bases and 1 base, there was a span of 11 bases. The CDR3 sequence: CASSESVSKNTEAFF. The CDR3 DNA sequence: TGTGCCAGCAGTGAATCGGTTAGCAAGAACACTGAAGCTTTCTTT. Using reference TRBV2 and TRBJ1-1 for the parts outside the CDR3, the full variable domain is EPEVTQTPSHQVTQMGQEVILRCVPISNHLYFYWYRQILGQKVEFLVSFYNNEISEKSEIFDDQFSVERPDGSNFTLKIRSTKLEDSAMYFCASSESVSKNTEAFFGQGTRLTVV.

This clone was detected only a few times. One end of the junction is discordant with germline, which a read error may explain. The chain is built from TRBV7-9 and TRBJ1-1; D uncertain. This CDR3 comprises 18 residues. Germline V CDR1 and CDR2: SEHNR, FQNEAQ (reference sequence). The CDR3 loop reads CSSSLLSGTPLMNTEAFF. The CDR3 DNA reads as TGTTCCAGCAGCTTATTATCGGGAACCCCTCTCATGAACACTGAAGCTTTCTTT.

This chain links TRBV13 with TRBJ2-7, with 7 bases fitting TRBD1. The CDR3 runs to 14 residues. Trimming cost V 5 bases and J 1 base; bases outside gene matches: 5. Germline V lookup: CDR1 PRHDT, CDR2 FYEKMQ (reference sequence). CDR3 amino acids: CASSTGTVSYEQYF. The CDR3 nucleotides are TGTGCCAGCAGCACCGGGACAGTTTCCTACGAGCAGTACTTC.

Concerning this clone: The junction departs from the called germline gene at one end, perhaps through a read error. The V call is TRBV7-9, the J call TRBJ1-3; D might be TRBD1 (5 bases). Germline V gene sequence: CDR1 SEHNR, CDR2 FQNEAQ (reference sequence). This CDR3 has 14 amino acids. CDR3: CSSRVGAGGNTIYF. In nucleotides, the CDR3 is TGTTCCAGCCGCGTAGGGGCGGGTGGAAACACCATATATTTT.

This rearrangement joins TRBV6-1 to TRBJ1-2, with D maybe TRBD1 (6 bases). Germline CDR1 MNHNS, CDR2 SASEGT. V lost 2 bases to trimming and J lost 8 bases, with 12 bases between them. This CDR3 region has 13 residues. The CDR3 DNA follows: TGTGCCAGCAGTGAAAGGGACATCGGAGGCTACACCTTC. Amino acid sequence: CASSERDIGGYTF.

The chain carries TRBV19 and TRBJ1-4; TRBD1 is a possible D gene (5 bases). In germline, CDR1 is LNHDA, CDR2 SQIVND (reference sequence). The V end lost 3 bases, the J end lost 3 bases, and 20 bases lay between the germline ends. There are 18 residues in the CDR3. CDR3 nucleotide sequence: TGTGCCAGTAGTATGGATATCGGACCATCGGGGGCTAATGAAAAACTGTTTTTT. Amino acids: CASSMDIGPSGANEKLFF.

The rearrangement links TRBV4-1 to TRBJ1-3; D perhaps matches TRBD1 (5 bases). The V gene's germline CDR1 is MGHRA and CDR2 YSYEKL. The ends were cut back, 0 bases at V and 7 bases at J, with 16 bases in the middle. This CDR3 comprises 16 residues. The CDR3 DNA is TGCGCCAGCAGCCAAGATTGGGGGGAAAGTGGGAACACCATATATTTT. Its translation is CASSQDWGESGNTIYF.

V gene TRBV28 combines with J gene TRBJ1-5; D possibly corresponds to TRBD1 (6 bases). Trimming took 1 base from V and 7 from J, leaving 14 bases between them. Germline CDR1 and CDR2: MDHEN and SYDVKM. This CDR3 contains 15 residues. CDR3 sequence (DNA): TGTGCCAGCAGTTTATTCGCAGGGGAAGGCCAGCCCCAGCATTTT. The encoded protein is CASSLFAGEGQPQHF.

This clone was seen a handful of times. V is TRBV5-5 and J is TRBJ1-6; tentative D call: TRBD1 (5 bases). V was shortened by 6 bases and J by 8 bases, with 9 bases between the two germline ends. Germline loops: CDR1 SGHKS, CDR2 YYEKEE (reference sequence). This CDR3 spans 12 amino acids. CDR3 DNA: TGTGCCAGCAACGCAGGGTATTCACCCCTCCACTTT. This gives the protein CASNAGYSPLHF.

V and J are TRBV11-2 and TRBJ2-1, with 8 bases identical to TRBD1. The trim removed 1 base at V and 6 bases at J, leaving 2 bases unmatched. Germline-derived CDR1 and CDR2 are SGHAT and FQNNGV. CDR3 size: 14 residues. The CDR3 DNA sequence: TGTGCCAGCAGCTTAGGACAGGGGACCAATGAGCAGTTCTTC. It is translated as CASSLGQGTNEQFF.

V usage is TRBV27 and J usage is TRBJ2-1; the match to TRBD2 covers 9 bases. The CDR3 runs 13 residues. CDR1 and CDR2 (germline): MNHEY, SMNVEV (reference sequence). J gave up 11 bases and V 2 bases, and 4 bases lay outside the gene matches. CDR3 in DNA: TGTGCCAGCAGTTTAGGGCTAGCGGGGAAGCAGTTCTTC. This encodes CASSLGLAGKQFF.

The chain carries TRBV7-9 and TRBJ1-4; maybe TRBD1 (6 bases). Trimming took 5 bases from V and 5 from J, leaving 15 bases between them. The CDR3 is made up of 15 amino acids. The germline V gene has CDR1 SEHNR and CDR2 FQNEAQ (reference sequence). The CDR3 sequence: CASSVYGTINEKLFF. The CDR3, as DNA: TGTGCCAGCAGCGTTTACGGGACAATAAATGAAAAACTGTTTTTT.